A selection of T cell receptor beta chains follows, all from one sample in a study of pediatric ulcerative colitis. Libraries were prepared by immunoSEQ multiplex PCR; TCRdb keeps only in-frame clonotypes and omits some of them. The data contain about 36,000 clones, around four fifths of them singletons. Sequencing was performed on blood. The receptors originated from a girl aged 5 to 17 with moderate ulcerative colitis. CDR3s include the opening cysteine and the closing phenylalanine or tryptophan. The D gene is left open where the match is weak. Clone size is given for some rows only: seen once, a few or many times, or a class if the clone is expanded.

>TRBV30|TRBJ2-7|-|TRBD2
CAWSSIAGRYEQYF
TGTGCCTGGAGTTCGATAGCGGGAAGGTACGAGCAGTACTTC
>TRBV11-2|TRBJ1-2|-|-
CASSLEGAYGYTF
TGTGCCAGCAGCTTGGAGGGCGCCTATGGCTACACCTTC
>TRBV6-6|TRBJ1-4|-|-
CASSYIQGATNEKLFF
TGTGCCAGCAGTTATATTCAAGGGGCAACTAATGAAAAACTGTTTTTT
>TRBV27|TRBJ1-1|-|-
CASSLLARGGEAFF
TGTGCCAGCAGTTTACTCGCGAGAGGGGGTGAAGCTTTCTTT
>TRBV7-2|TRBJ1-5|-|-
CASSSQGYQPQHF
TGTGCCAGCAGCTCCCAAGGTTATCAGCCCCAGCATTTT
>TRBV6-5|TRBJ1-2|-|-
CASSYAGRYFNYGYTF
TGTGCCAGCAGTTACGCAGGCCGCTACTTTAACTATGGCTACACCTTC
>TRBV4-2|TRBJ1-4|once|-
CASSRQDYNEKLFF
TGTGCCAGCAGCCGGCAGGACTATAATGAAAAACTGTTTTTT
>TRBV19|TRBJ2-7|-|-
CASGTGSVGEQYF
TGTGCCAGCGGGACCGGGTCGGTTGGGGAGCAGTACTTC
>TRBV7-9|TRBJ2-7|-|-
CASSLGDGGAISYEQYF
TGTGCCAGCAGCTTAGGGGACGGGGGAGCAATCTCCTACGAGCAGTACTTC
>TRBV7-3|TRBJ1-2|few|-
CASSLQGSGYTF
TGTGCCAGCAGTTTACAGGGTAGTGGCTACACCTTC
>TRBV4-1|TRBJ2-7|-|TRBD2
CASSQVEGSGRASQYF
TGCGCCAGCAGCCAAGTAGAGGGGAGCGGGAGGGCCTCTCAGTACTTC
>TRBV27|TRBJ1-5|-|-
CASNPHGGGTQPQHF
TGTGCCAGCAATCCCCATGGGGGGGGGACTCAGCCCCAGCATTTT
>TRBV18|TRBJ2-7|-|-
CASSPQGSYEQYF
TGTGCCAGCTCACCACAGGGTTCCTACGAGCAGTACTTC